Detailed here is one T cell receptor beta chain. Its antigen is still unknown. This sample stems from a study of T cell responses to AZD1222 COVID-19 vaccine. The data were produced by immunoSEQ multiplex PCR, yet TCRdb's version contains in-frame clones alone and is incomplete. The sample has roughly 140,000 clones, about 89% seen once. The study, taken as a whole, reports: Spike-specific TCR breadth rose after two AZD1222 doses, and depth rose as well. Only 5 or 6 people who got AZD1222 tested seropositive at baseline. Repertoire sampling was restricted to post-peak T cell response timepoints. Reports say nearly half of spike-specific TCRs go after unmutated variant regions.

Germline assignment: CDR1 SGHRS and CDR2 YFSETQ. This CDR3 contains 15 residues. The ends were cut back, 2 bases at V and 1 base at J, with 9 bases in the middle. The genes are TRBV5-1 and TRBJ2-2, with D unclear. Sample: peripheral blood, taken on day 0 of MenACWY control vaccination. The TCR sequence derives from an adult in good health. The CDR3: CASSLSPGNTGELFF. The CDR3 DNA reads as TGCGCCAGCAGCTTAAGCCCCGGGAACACCGGGGAGCTGTTTTTT. Complete variable domain (other parts from reference TRBV5-1 and TRBJ2-2): KAGVTQTPRYLIKTRGQQVTLSCSPISGHRSVSWYQQTPGQGLQFLFEYFSETQRNKGNFPGRFSGRQFSNSRSEMNVSTLELGDSALYLCASSLSPGNTGELFFGEGSRLTVL.